This record looks at one TCR beta chain sequence and its context. Newly diagnosed patients aged 18 to 65 had hyperthyroidism of under 2 months' duration. Clinical symptoms, serum thyroxine and TRAb, thyroid ultrasound and orbital computed tomography together formed the diagnostic basis. Preceding any ophthalmopathy symptoms, the blood sample dates from first hyperthyroidism diagnosis. RNA transcripts served as the template for amplifying TCR beta CDR3 regions. HTBI primers were used for first-round RT-PCR of the TCR CDR3. Each CDR3 protein gets one entry after TCRdb re-called the multiplex PCR reads with MiXCR. The sample lists 380,000 or so distinct CDR3 sequences, approximately 12% occurring once. The record originates from a study of T cells in Graves' hyperthyroidism and ophthalmopathy. Germline CDR1 SEHNR, CDR2 FQNEAQ (reference sequence). With 7 bases removed from V and 1 base from J, the gap between germline ends came to 10 bases. The CDR3 is made up of 14 amino acids.

Sequencing input: blood. The chain combines TRBV7-9 with TRBJ1-4; D not certain. This clonotype originated in a man aged 30 to 45 with Graves' hyperthyroidism that later progressed to Graves' ophthalmopathy. The CDR3 region is CASIRPGTNEKLFF. CDR3 bases: TGTGCCAGCATAAGGCCAGGAACTAATGAAAAACTGTTTTTT.